Each of the 26 T cell receptor beta chains below was sequenced from the same sample in a study of a mutant IDH1 vaccine in newly diagnosed glioma. Profiled with immunoSEQ multiplex PCR; TCRdb holds only in-frame clones, not every one. The sample has roughly 99,000 clones, roughly 90% seen once; the top ten hold less than 0.65%. Time point of the sample: baseline, week 1 (first vaccination visit). Sample treatment: pre-vaccination baseline after standard-of-care therapy. The source was PBMCs, collected from a glioma patient treated with radiotherapy, temozolomide or both. These receptors were taken from a woman aged 45-65 years with glioma.

The genes are TRBV2 and TRBJ2-6; D remains ambiguous. CDR3 size: 14 residues. Germline loops: CDR1 SNHLY, CDR2 FYNNEI. V lost 7 bases and J 2 bases, leaving 9 bases between the germline ends. For the CDR3, the DNA is TGTGCCAGCAAAGTGTCGACTGGGGCCAACGTCCTGACTTTC. It translates to CASKVSTGANVLTF.

V is TRBV10-2 and J is TRBJ2-2; no reliable D call. Germline CDR1 is WSHSY and CDR2 is SAAADI. The CDR3 contains 15 residues. Trimming pared 1 base from V and 0 bases from J, leaving 6 bases between. The CDR3 region is CASSEWTANTGELFF. The CDR3 region has the DNA TGCGCCAGCAGTGAGTGGACGGCGAACACCGGGGAGCTGTTTTTT.

The chain carries TRBV27 and TRBJ2-7, with D tentatively TRBD1 (8 bases). Trimming left V 6 bases short and J 7 bases short, with 19 bases between. In germline, CDR1 is MNHEY, CDR2 SMNVEV (reference sequence). The CDR3 loop spans 14 amino acids. The CDR3 here is CASRPQGGGLEQYF. For the CDR3, the DNA is TGTGCCAGCAGACCACAGGGGGGGGGTTTAGAGCAGTACTTC.

The chain has TRBV6-5 and TRBJ1-1; D might be TRBD1 (6 bases). CDR3 size: 15 residues. V dropped 6 bases and J dropped 5 bases, with 19 bases sitting between them. The germline V gene has CDR1 MNHEY and CDR2 SVGAGI. The CDR3 DNA is TGTGCCAGCAGCCGAACGACAGGCGGGGGAACTGAAGCTTTCTTT. It yields the protein CASSRTTGGGTEAFF.

The chain joins TRBV7-9 to TRBJ2-1; 11 bases fit TRBD2. The CDR3 extends over 16 amino acids. CDR1 is SEHNR, CDR2 FQNEAQ, per germline (reference sequence). Trimming removed 0 bases from V and 6 bases from J; junction bases left unmatched: 4. CDR3 bases: TGTGCCAGCAGCTTAGCGGGCCTAGCGGGGGGCAATGAGCAGTTCTTC. Protein: CASSLAGLAGGNEQFF.

This chain links TRBV21-1 with TRBJ1-2. TRBV21-1 is described as a pseudogene. The CDR3 contains 16 residues. CDR3: CASSKAQGTAPYGYTF. DNA of the CDR3: TGTGCCAGCAGCAAAGCGCAAGGCACGGCTCCCTATGGCTACACCTTC.

The table lists this clone with a count of one. The chain combines TRBV27 with TRBJ1-1; D is possibly TRBD1 (6 bases). The CDR3 consists of 15 residues. Germline loops: CDR1 MNHEY, CDR2 SMNVEV (reference sequence). The germline V and J ends were trimmed by 2 bases and 5 bases, with 15 bases remaining between them. The CDR3 reads CASSLGRGHRTEAFF. CDR3 coding DNA: TGTGCCAGCAGTTTAGGCCGGGGACACCGGACTGAAGCTTTCTTT.

The CDR3 nucleotides read TGTGCCAGCAGCTTTGCAGGGACTAGCTCCTACGAGCAGTACTTC. Its protein product is CASSFAGTSSYEQYF. The gene calls are TRBV5-5 and TRBJ2-7; 8 bases fit TRBD2. This CDR3 is built from 15 residues. The V gene end was trimmed by 2 bases and the J gene end by 0 bases; junction bases not matched to a gene: 4. CDR1 is SGHKS and CDR2 is YYEKEE in the germline V gene (reference sequence).

This clone has just a few counts. The chain recombines TRBV10-2 with TRBJ2-2; D is possibly TRBD1 (7 bases). With 6 bases removed from V and 3 bases from J, the gap between germline ends came to 17 bases. The germline V gene has CDR1 WSHSY and CDR2 SAAADI. The CDR3 length is 16 residues. CDR3 DNA sequence: TGCGCCAGCAGGGAGGGGGCAGGGGCGTACACCGGGGAGCTGTTTTTT. Translating gives CASREGAGAYTGELFF.

This clone was observed a few times. This chain joins TRBV9 and TRBJ1-4, with D possibly matching TRBD1 (5 bases). Germline V CDR1 and CDR2: SGDLS, YYNGEE. V lost 2 bases, J lost 5 bases, and 7 bases lay in between. The CDR3 loop spans 13 amino acids. As DNA, the CDR3 is TGTGCCAGCAGCGTGGGGGGGAATGAAAAACTGTTTTTT. Protein product: CASSVGGNEKLFF.

The table lists this clone with a count of one. The rearrangement links TRBV7-9 to TRBJ2-1; D perhaps matches TRBD1 (7 bases). This CDR3 has 17 residues. V lost 5 bases and J 9 bases, leaving 26 bases between the germline ends. Germline CDR1 is SEHNR and CDR2 is FQNEAQ (reference sequence). This chain's CDR3 is CASSRPDRRERTSEQFF. Written as DNA, the CDR3 is TGTGCCAGCAGCCGCCCGGACAGGCGGGAACGGACGTCTGAGCAGTTCTTC.

The count of this clone is one. This chain uses TRBV5-1 with TRBJ2-3; D is perhaps TRBD2 (6 bases). The V end was cut by 5 bases, the J end by 4 bases, with 11 bases between. The CDR3 is made up of 13 amino acids. Germline values: CDR1 SGHRS, CDR2 YFSETQ. CDR3 sequence reads: CASRTSNPDTQYF. DNA for the CDR3: TGCGCCAGCAGAACTAGCAACCCAGATACGCAGTATTTT.

The CDR3 protein is CAISATPRTGGNGELFF. The CDR3 DNA reads TGTGCCATCAGTGCCACACCGCGGACAGGGGGCAACGGGGAGCTGTTTTTT. The chain carries TRBV10-3 and TRBJ2-2; TRBD1 matches at 11 bases. Germline CDR1 ENHRY, CDR2 SYGVKD. The V and J ends lost 4 bases and 7 bases, in that order; junction bases with no gene match: 11. The CDR3 extends over 17 amino acids.

The chain uses TRBV12-5 and TRBJ2-2, with TRBD1 identical over 8 bases. With V trimmed by 4 bases and J by 4 bases, 8 bases remained unmatched. The CDR3 is 16 amino acids. CDR1 and CDR2 (germline): LGHNT, FRNRAP. DNA for the CDR3: TGTGCTAGTGGTTCCCCGGGACAGGTCATCACCGGGGAGCTGTTTTTT. This encodes CASGSPGQVITGELFF. The variable domain in full, completed from reference TRBV12-5 and TRBJ2-2, reads DARVTQTPRHKVTEMGQEVTMRCQPILGHNTVFWYRQTMMQGLELLAYFRNRAPLDDSGMPKDRFSAEMPDATLATLKIQPSEPRDSAVYFCASGSPGQVITGELFFGEGSRLTVL.

In regard to this clone: Germline is not matched at one junction end, which may reflect a read error. The V and J genes are TRBV2 and TRBJ2-1; D is possibly TRBD1 (5 bases). Germline V gives CDR1 SNHLY, CDR2 FYNNEI. The CDR3 runs to 10 residues. This CDR3 is CASGAPSNLF. The CDR3 nucleotides read TGTGCCAGCGGGGCCCCTAGTAATCTCTTC.

This chain links TRBV7-6 with TRBJ1-2; 8 bases are shared with TRBD1. The germline CDR1 and CDR2 sequences are SGHVS and FNYEAQ. This CDR3 is built from 13 residues. V was pared by 1 base and J by 7 bases, with 2 bases of the junction left unmatched. In DNA form, the CDR3 reads TGTGCCAGCAGCTTAGACAGGGGGGTTGGCTACACCTTC. It codes for CASSLDRGVGYTF.

This clone was recorded once. The genes are TRBV27 and TRBJ2-7; D may be TRBD1 or TRBD2 (5 bases each). This CDR3 region has 14 residues. V was cut by 1 base and J by 1 base, with 8 bases left in between. The germline V gene encodes CDR1 MNHEY and CDR2 SMNVEV (reference sequence). CDR3 protein: CASSLFGASYEQYF. The CDR3 coding sequence is TGTGCCAGCAGTTTATTCGGGGCTTCCTACGAGCAGTACTTC.

The CDR3 here is CASSGDGFNQPQHF. The CDR3 DNA reads TGTGCCAGCAGCGGCGACGGATTCAATCAGCCCCAGCATTTT. The gene calls are TRBV7-9 and TRBJ1-5; D is unclear. Per germline, CDR1 SEHNR and CDR2 FQNEAQ (reference sequence). The CDR3 length is 14 residues. The V end lost 5 bases, the J end lost 3 bases, and 11 bases lay between the germline ends.

V is TRBV9 and J is TRBJ1-2, with TRBD1 matching over 8 bases. The CDR3 runs to 14 residues. V shed 4 bases and J 7 bases; nucleotides not matched to a gene: 9. Per germline, CDR1 SGDLS and CDR2 YYNGEE. DNA of the CDR3: TGTGCCAGCAGCCCCTTAACAGGGGGGGGTGGCTACACCTTC. As protein: CASSPLTGGGGYTF.

The chain carries TRBV28 and TRBJ1-5, with a weak D call TRBD1 (5 bases). This CDR3 is 14 amino acids long. Trimming took off 7 bases at V and 3 bases at J, with 13 bases between the two ends. Germline V gives CDR1 MDHEN, CDR2 SYDVKM. The CDR3 region has the DNA TGTGCCAGCACCCCCCGGGGGTACAATCAGCCCCAGCATTTT. It yields the protein CASTPRGYNQPQHF.

This sequence joins TRBV28 and TRBJ2-7; D gene ambiguous. CDR1 is MDHEN, CDR2 SYDVKM, per germline. Trimming left V 3 bases short and J 4 bases short, with 10 bases between. The CDR3 totals 13 residues. The chain's CDR3 is CASSFSVGYEQYF. In DNA form, the CDR3 reads TGTGCCAGCAGTTTTTCAGTAGGGTACGAGCAGTACTTC.

The DNA for the CDR3 is TGTGGGAGATGGACAGGGGGGTCCTACGAGCAGTACTTC. It codes for CGRWTGGSYEQYF. The chain combines TRBV6-1 with TRBJ2-7; 10 bases are shared with TRBD1. Germline V gene sequence: CDR1 MNHNS, CDR2 SASEGT. The length of the CDR3 is 13 residues.

The genes are TRBV18 and TRBJ1-5, with 9 bases identical to TRBD1. V shed 3 bases, J shed 5 bases, and the junction held 5 bases outside the gene matches. The CDR3 consists of 15 residues. Germline CDR1 KGHSH, CDR2 LQKENI. As DNA, the CDR3 is TGTGCCAGCTCACCTAGGACAGGGGACCATCAGCCCCAGCATTTT. This gives the protein CASSPRTGDHQPQHF.

This clone was seen more than once but under ten times. This chain joins TRBV19 and TRBJ1-5, with D perhaps matching TRBD1 (6 bases). The CDR3 consists of 13 residues. V was clipped by 8 bases and J by 6 bases, with 14 bases between them. The V gene's germline CDR1 is LNHDA and CDR2 SQIVND (reference sequence). The CDR3 DNA follows: TGTGCCAGTGTCCAAGGGGGAGGTCAGCCCCAGCATTTT. Translating it yields CASVQGGGQPQHF.

The chain has TRBV5-4 and TRBJ2-7; D call uncertain. Trimming removed 0 bases at V and 4 bases at J, with 5 bases between. The germline gives CDR1 SGHNT, CDR2 YYREEE (reference sequence). The CDR3 is 12 residues long. CDR3 protein: CASSLVGYEQYF. For the CDR3, the DNA is TGTGCCAGCAGCTTGGTCGGATACGAGCAGTACTTC.

This clone showed up just a few times. This chain links TRBV28 with TRBJ1-5; D possibly corresponds to TRBD1 (5 bases). The CDR3 consists of 17 residues. Trimming left V 3 bases short and J 3 bases short, with 18 bases between. The germline gives CDR1 MDHEN, CDR2 SYDVKM. The CDR3 protein is CASSFLMIGGNNQPQHF. The CDR3 DNA follows: TGTGCCAGCAGTTTTTTAATGATCGGGGGTAACAATCAGCCCCAGCATTTT. The full variable domain, in which reference TRBV28 and TRBJ1-5 provide the parts outside the CDR3, is DVKVTQSSRYLVKRTGEKVFLECVQDMDHENMFWYRQDPGLGLRLIYFSYDVKMKEKGDIPEGYSVSREKKERFSLILESASTNQTSMYLCASSFLMIGGNNQPQHFGDGTRLSIL.